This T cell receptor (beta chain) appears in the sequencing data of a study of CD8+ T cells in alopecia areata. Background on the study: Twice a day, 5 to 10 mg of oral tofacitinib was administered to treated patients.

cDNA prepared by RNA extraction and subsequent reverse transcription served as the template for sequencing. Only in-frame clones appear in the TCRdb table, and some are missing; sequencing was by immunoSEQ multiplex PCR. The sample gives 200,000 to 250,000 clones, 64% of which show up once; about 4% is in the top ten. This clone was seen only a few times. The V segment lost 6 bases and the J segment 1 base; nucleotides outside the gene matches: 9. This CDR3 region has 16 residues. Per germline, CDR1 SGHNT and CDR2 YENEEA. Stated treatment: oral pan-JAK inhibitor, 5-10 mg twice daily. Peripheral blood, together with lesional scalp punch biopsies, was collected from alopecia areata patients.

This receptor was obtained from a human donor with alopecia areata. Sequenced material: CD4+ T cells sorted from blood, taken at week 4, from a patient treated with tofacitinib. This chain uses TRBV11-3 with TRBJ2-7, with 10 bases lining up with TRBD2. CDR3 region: CASRTDSSGGSYEQYF. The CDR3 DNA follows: TGTGCCAGCAGGACCGACTCTAGCGGGGGATCCTACGAGCAGTACTTC.